This TCR beta chain was sequenced for a study of CD8+ T cells in alopecia areata. Study information: Treatment of the treated patients consisted of oral tofacitinib, 5 to 10 mg twice daily.

This clone was seen just once. Its cognate antigen is unknown. Study outcomes and limitations: Scalp sample sequencing also detects resident alphabeta T cells of normal skin. Scalp clonality dropped significantly under tofacitinib, as did expanded CD8+ top-100 clones.

Treatment meaning: oral pan-JAK inhibitor, 5-10 mg twice daily. Following RNA extraction, reverse transcription yielded cDNA that acted as the sequencing template. TCRdb keeps only in-frame clones here, not all; method: immunoSEQ multiplex PCR. The sample contains about 210,000 clones, more than 45% of which appear only once. The specimen comprised CD4+ T cells sorted from blood, sampled at week 4, from a patient treated with tofacitinib. The sequence was collected from a human donor with alopecia areata.

CDR3 nucleotide sequence: TGCAGCGTTACCTACTCTGGGGCATCTACTAACTATGGCTACACCTTC. This translates into CSVTYSGASTNYGYTF. The chain couples TRBV29-1 to TRBJ1-2, with TRBD1 as a possible D gene (5 bases). The germline V gene has CDR1 SQVTM and CDR2 ANQGSEA. The CDR3 length is 16 residues. V gave up 5 bases and J gave up 0 bases, with 19 bases separating them.